Below, one T cell receptor (beta chain) is given with its context. Clones were read by immunoSEQ multiplex PCR, and TCRdb kept only the in-frame ones, dropping some. Of millions of clones detected, approximately 94% appear once; the ten largest clones hold 0.9% to 1.3%. Naive-designated CD8 cells lacked CD45RO, were positively enriched for CCR7, and omitted terminally differentiated effector memory CD45RA+ cells. This entry is derived from a study of shared clonotypes between healthy human individuals. After removal of 6 bases from V and 4 bases from J, the junction contained 28 bases not matched to a gene. Germline loops: CDR1 SGDLS, CDR2 YYNGEE. The CDR3 runs 21 residues.

The chain uses TRBV9 and TRBJ2-7; 10 positions agree with TRBD1. Material for sequencing was naive CD8+ T cells sorted from blood. The source of this sequence is a man younger than 35 in good health. CDR3 in amino acids: CASIHRAGGYRPGQGLYEQYF. CDR3 nucleotide sequence: TGTGCCAGCATCCATCGAGCGGGCGGATATCGACCGGGACAGGGGCTGTACGAGCAGTACTTC. Using reference TRBV9 and TRBJ2-7 for the parts outside the CDR3, the full variable domain is DSGVTQTPKHLITATGQRVTLRCSPRSGDLSVYWYQQSLDQGLQFLIQYYNGEERAKGNILERFSAQQFPDLHSELNLSSLELGDSALYFCASIHRAGGYRPGQGLYEQYFGPGTRLTVT.